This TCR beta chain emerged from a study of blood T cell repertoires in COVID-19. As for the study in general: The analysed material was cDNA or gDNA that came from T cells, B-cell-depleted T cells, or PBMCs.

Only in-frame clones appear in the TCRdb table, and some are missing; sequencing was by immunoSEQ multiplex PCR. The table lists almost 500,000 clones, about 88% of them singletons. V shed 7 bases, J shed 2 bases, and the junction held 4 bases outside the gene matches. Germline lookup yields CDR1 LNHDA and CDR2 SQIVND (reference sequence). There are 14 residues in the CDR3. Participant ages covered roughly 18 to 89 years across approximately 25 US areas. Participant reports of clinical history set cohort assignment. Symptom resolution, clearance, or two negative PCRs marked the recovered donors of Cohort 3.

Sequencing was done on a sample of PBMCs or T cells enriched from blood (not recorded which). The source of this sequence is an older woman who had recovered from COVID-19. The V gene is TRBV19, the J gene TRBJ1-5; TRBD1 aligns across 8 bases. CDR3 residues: CASNQQGGNQPQHF. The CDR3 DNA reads TGTGCCAGTAATCAACAGGGGGGCAATCAGCCCCAGCATTTT.